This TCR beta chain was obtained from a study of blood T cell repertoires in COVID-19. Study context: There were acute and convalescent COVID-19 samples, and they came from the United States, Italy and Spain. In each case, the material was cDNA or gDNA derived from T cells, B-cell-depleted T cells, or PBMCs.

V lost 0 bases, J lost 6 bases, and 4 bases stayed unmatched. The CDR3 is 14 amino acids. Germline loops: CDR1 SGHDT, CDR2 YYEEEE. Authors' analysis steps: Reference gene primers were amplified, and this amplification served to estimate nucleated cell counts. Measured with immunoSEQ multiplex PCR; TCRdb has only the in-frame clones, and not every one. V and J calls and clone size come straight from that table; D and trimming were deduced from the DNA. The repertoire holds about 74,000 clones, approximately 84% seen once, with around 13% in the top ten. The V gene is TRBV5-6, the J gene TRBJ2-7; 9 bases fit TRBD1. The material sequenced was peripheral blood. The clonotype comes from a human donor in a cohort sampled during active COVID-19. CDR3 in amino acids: CASSLAEGQGEQYF. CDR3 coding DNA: TGTGCCAGCAGCTTGGCCGAGGGACAGGGCGAGCAGTACTTC.